One and the same sample provided the 20 T cell receptor beta chains below, sequenced in a study of long-term antiretroviral therapy in people with HIV. Survey level was the resolution at which the v3.0 immunoSEQ assay ran. This table comes from immunoSEQ multiplex PCR, and its TCRdb copy is limited to in-frame clones, with some not included. Of approximately 16,000 clones listed, around 84% are singletons. Sequencing was performed on unsorted PBMCs, taken 0.5 years after starting antiretroviral therapy. Receptors were obtained from a woman aged 40 to 50 with HIV.

V usage is TRBV4-1 and J usage is TRBJ1-1; a possible D gene is TRBD1 (6 bases). Trimming removed 1 base from V and 6 bases from J, with 15 bases in between. CDR1 is MGHRA and CDR2 is YSYEKL in the germline V gene. The CDR3 runs to 15 residues. This chain's CDR3 is CASSQGITGKAEAFF. The CDR3 DNA reads TGCGCCAGCAGCCAAGGCATTACAGGGAAAGCTGAAGCTTTCTTT.

V is TRBV6-5 and J is TRBJ1-1, with TRBD1 identical over 10 bases. Trimming cost V 5 bases and J 5 bases; bases outside gene matches: 8. The CDR3 is 15 residues long. Germline assignment: CDR1 MNHEY and CDR2 SVGAGI. CDR3 residues: CASSPLDRGQTEAFF. The DNA of the CDR3 is TGTGCCAGCAGTCCGCTCGACAGGGGGCAAACTGAAGCTTTCTTT.

V is TRBV7-9 and J is TRBJ2-7; D may be TRBD2 (6 bases). Germline assignment: CDR1 SEHNR and CDR2 FQNEAQ (reference sequence). V was cut by 1 base and J by 5 bases, with 12 bases left in between. CDR3 length: 14 residues. The CDR3: CASSLVLGGDEQYF. The CDR3 region has the DNA TGTGCCAGCAGCTTAGTCCTTGGAGGGGACGAGCAGTACTTC.

The J gene is TRBJ2-7, the V gene TRBV28; D uncertain. The germline CDR1 and CDR2 sequences are MDHEN and SYDVKM. V was trimmed by 3 bases and J by 6 bases, leaving 6 bases between them. There are 11 residues in the CDR3. The CDR3 here is CASSFVGEQYF. The CDR3 bases are TGTGCCAGCAGTTTCGTGGGCGAGCAGTACTTC.

V and J are TRBV10-1 and TRBJ2-3, with D possibly matching TRBD1 (5 bases). The CDR3 is 14 residues long. V lost 4 bases to trimming and J lost 0 bases, with 8 bases between them. CDR1 and CDR2 (germline): WNHNN, SYGVQD (reference sequence). CDR3 bases: TGCGCCAGCAGTGGAAACAGGAGCACAGATACGCAGTATTTT. This translates into CASSGNRSTDTQYF.

This clone came up once. V is TRBV20-1 and J is TRBJ2-1; D is undetermined. Per the germline V gene, CDR1 is DFQATT and CDR2 is SNEGSKA (reference sequence). CDR3 length equals 11 residues. V shed 6 bases and J shed 5 bases, with 8 bases lying between them. The CDR3 region is CSAPRNNEQFF. As DNA, the CDR3 is TGCAGTGCCCCCCGAAACAATGAGCAGTTCTTC.

This clone was counted a single time. The chain carries TRBV5-1 and TRBJ2-1; perhaps TRBD1 as D (5 bases). The CDR3 loop spans 16 amino acids. Germline V gives CDR1 SGHRS, CDR2 YFSETQ. The V end was cut by 1 base, the J end by 0 bases, with 11 bases between. CDR3 amino acids: CASSLIGASSYNEQFF. CDR3 nucleotides: TGCGCCAGCAGCTTGATTGGGGCTAGCTCCTACAATGAGCAGTTCTTC.

V gene TRBV7-8 combines with J gene TRBJ2-3; D is undetermined. The CDR3 is 12 amino acids. The ends were cut back, 5 bases at V and 2 bases at J, with 5 bases in the middle. Germline V lookup: CDR1 SGHVS, CDR2 FQNEAQ. Here the CDR3 DNA reads TGTGCCAGCAGCCCATCCACAGATACGCAGTATTTT. Translating gives CASSPSTDTQYF.

This chain links TRBV6-1 with TRBJ2-3; 9 bases are shared with TRBD1. The V segment lost 6 bases and the J segment 3 bases; nucleotides outside the gene matches: 7. CDR3 length equals 15 residues. From germline, CDR1 is MNHNS and CDR2 SASEGT. The CDR3: CASRPGTGRTDTQYF. The CDR3 region has the DNA TGTGCCAGCAGACCCGGGACAGGGAGGACAGATACGCAGTATTTT.

The gene calls are TRBV5-6 and TRBJ1-4; 7 nucleotides agree with TRBD1. There are 14 residues in the CDR3. Germline CDR1 SGHDT, CDR2 YYEEEE. J lost 4 bases, V lost 2 bases, and 2 bases had no gene match. This CDR3 reads CASSLDRDNEKLFF. The CDR3, as DNA: TGTGCCAGCAGCTTAGACAGGGATAATGAAAAACTGTTTTTT.

This chain uses TRBV7-9 with TRBJ2-5; D possibly corresponds to TRBD2 (7 bases). CDR1 SEHNR and CDR2 FQNEAQ come from the germline V gene (reference sequence). There are 14 residues in the CDR3. Between the trimmed V and J ends, which lost 5 bases and 3 bases, there was a span of 13 bases. DNA for the CDR3: TGTGCCAGCAGCCCCCGGGGGGCGGAAGAGACCCAGTACTTC. This codes for CASSPRGAEETQYF.

The V and J genes are TRBV9 and TRBJ2-6; a possible D gene is TRBD1 (5 bases). The CDR3 length is 15 residues. CDR1 and CDR2 (germline): SGDLS, YYNGEE. V lost 0 bases to trimming and J lost 3 bases, with 7 bases between them. The CDR3 protein is CASSVEGVGANVLTF. CDR3 bases: TGTGCCAGCAGCGTAGAAGGGGTTGGGGCCAACGTCCTGACTTTC. The full variable domain, rest sourced from reference TRBV9 and TRBJ2-6, is DSGVTQTPKHLITATGQRVTLRCSPRSGDLSVYWYQQSLDQGLQFLIQYYNGEERAKGNILERFSAQQFPDLHSELNLSSLELGDSALYFCASSVEGVGANVLTFGAGSRLTVL.

V usage is TRBV7-2 and J usage is TRBJ1-2; 7 positions match TRBD1. The CDR3 covers 17 residues. Losses at the gene ends were 3 bases for V and 0 bases for J; bases not matched to a gene: 10. Germline V gene data show CDR1 as SGHTA and CDR2 as FQGNSA. The CDR3 coding sequence is TGTGCCAGCAGCTTTTCAGGGGGAGGGCTAGCTAACTATGGCTACACCTTC. This encodes CASSFSGGGLANYGYTF.

The chain recombines TRBV9 with TRBJ1-2; 9 bases align to TRBD1. Germline-derived CDR1 and CDR2 are SGDLS and YYNGEE. J lost 3 bases, V lost 0 bases, and 3 bases had no gene match. The CDR3 spans 15 residues. The CDR3 spells CASSVDRGLDYGYTF. CDR3 in DNA: TGTGCCAGCAGCGTAGACAGGGGGCTGGACTATGGCTACACCTTC.

This rearrangement joins TRBV4-1 to TRBJ2-2, with D perhaps given as TRBD1 or TRBD2 (5 bases each). The V and J ends lost 1 base and 3 bases respectively, with 15 bases between them. Germline V lookup: CDR1 MGHRA, CDR2 YSYEKL. The CDR3 loop spans 17 amino acids. In DNA, the CDR3 is TGCGCCAGCAGCCAAGGAGGTCGGGGCGCTTACACCGGGGAGCTGTTTTTT. It is translated as CASSQGGRGAYTGELFF.

The gene calls are TRBV6-1 and TRBJ2-5; perhaps TRBD1 as D (6 bases). Deletions cut 3 bases from V and 2 bases from J, with 10 bases between. Germline V lookup: CDR1 MNHNS, CDR2 SASEGT. There are 14 residues in the CDR3. This chain's CDR3 is CASSESQGQETQYF. CDR3 nucleotides: TGTGCCAGCAGTGAGTCCCAGGGGCAAGAGACCCAGTACTTC.

J is TRBJ2-2 and V is TRBV6-5, with unresolved D. The germline V and J ends were trimmed by 0 bases and 3 bases, with 11 bases remaining between them. This CDR3 has 16 amino acids. CDR1 and CDR2 (germline): MNHEY, SVGAGI. CDR3 sequence reads: CASSYSWAVDTGELFF. For the CDR3, the DNA is TGTGCCAGCAGTTACTCGTGGGCCGTGGACACCGGGGAGCTGTTTTTT.

V gene TRBV10-3 combines with J gene TRBJ1-4; 7 bases align to TRBD1. Germline CDR1 ENHRY, CDR2 SYGVKD. V shed 3 bases, J shed 7 bases, and the junction held 5 bases outside the gene matches. The CDR3 covers 14 residues. The chain's CDR3 is CAISDKGATEKLFF. The CDR3 nucleotides read TGTGCCATCAGTGATAAGGGGGCGACTGAAAAACTGTTTTTT.

V usage is TRBV27 and J usage is TRBJ2-7; 10 bases match TRBD2. The V segment lost 6 bases and the J segment 6 bases; nucleotides outside the gene matches: 8. CDR1 MNHEY and CDR2 SMNVEV come from the germline V gene (reference sequence). This CDR3 is built from 14 residues. Here the CDR3 reads CASRRLAGDFEQYF. The CDR3 region has the DNA TGTGCCAGCAGGAGGCTAGCGGGGGATTTCGAGCAGTACTTC.

The chain combines TRBV5-6 with TRBJ2-1; no clear D gene. V gave up 5 bases and J gave up 6 bases, with 12 bases separating them. This CDR3 spans 13 amino acids. Per germline, CDR1 SGHDT and CDR2 YYEEEE. The CDR3 DNA is TGTGCCAGCAGTCCGGACGTCGCCAATGAGCAGTTCTTC. As protein: CASSPDVANEQFF.